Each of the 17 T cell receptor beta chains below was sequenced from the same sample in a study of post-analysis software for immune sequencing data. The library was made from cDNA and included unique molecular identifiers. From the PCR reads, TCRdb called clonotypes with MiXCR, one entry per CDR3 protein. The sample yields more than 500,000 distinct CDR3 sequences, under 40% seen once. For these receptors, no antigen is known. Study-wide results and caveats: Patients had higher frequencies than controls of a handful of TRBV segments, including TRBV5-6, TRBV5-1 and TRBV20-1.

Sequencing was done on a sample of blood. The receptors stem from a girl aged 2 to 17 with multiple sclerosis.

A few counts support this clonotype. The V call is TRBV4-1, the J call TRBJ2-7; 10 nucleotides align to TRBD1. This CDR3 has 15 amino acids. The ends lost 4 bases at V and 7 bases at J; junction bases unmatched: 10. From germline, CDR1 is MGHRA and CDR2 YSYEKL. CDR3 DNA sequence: TGCGCCAGCAGCCCCTCGGGACAGGGGAGAGGGGAGCAGTACTTC. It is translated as CASSPSGQGRGEQYF.

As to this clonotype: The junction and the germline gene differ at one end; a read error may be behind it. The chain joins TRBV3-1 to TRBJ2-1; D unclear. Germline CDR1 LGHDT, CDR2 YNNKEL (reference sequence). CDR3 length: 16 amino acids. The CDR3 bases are TGTGCCAGCAGCCAAGTTTCTCCGCTGGGGTACAATGGGCAGTTCTTC. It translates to CASSQVSPLGYNGQFF.

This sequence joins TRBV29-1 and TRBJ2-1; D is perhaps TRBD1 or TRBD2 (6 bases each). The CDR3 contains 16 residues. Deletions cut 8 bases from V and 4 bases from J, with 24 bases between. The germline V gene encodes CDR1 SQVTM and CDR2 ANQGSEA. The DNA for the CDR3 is TGCAGCTCCGCGGGTGGGGGGACACGGATATACAATGAGCAGTTCTTC. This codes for CSSAGGGTRIYNEQFF.

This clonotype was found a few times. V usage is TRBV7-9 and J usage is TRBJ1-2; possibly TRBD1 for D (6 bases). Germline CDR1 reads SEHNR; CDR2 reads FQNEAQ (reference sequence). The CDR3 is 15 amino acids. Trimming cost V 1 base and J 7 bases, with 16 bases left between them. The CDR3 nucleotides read TGTGCCAGCAGCTTAGGGGACATGGGGTCAGTTGGCTACACCTTC. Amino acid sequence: CASSLGDMGSVGYTF.

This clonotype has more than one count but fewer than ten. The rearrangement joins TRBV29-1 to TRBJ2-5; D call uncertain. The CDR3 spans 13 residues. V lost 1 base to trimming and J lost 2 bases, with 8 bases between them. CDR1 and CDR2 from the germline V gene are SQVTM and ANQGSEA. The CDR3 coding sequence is TGCAGCGTTGAAGTAACCCAACAAGAGACCCAGTACTTC. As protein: CSVEVTQQETQYF.

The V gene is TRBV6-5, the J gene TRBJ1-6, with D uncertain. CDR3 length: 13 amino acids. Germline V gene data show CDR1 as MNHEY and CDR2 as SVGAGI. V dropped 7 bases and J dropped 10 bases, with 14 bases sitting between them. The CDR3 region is CASKQAGKSPLHF. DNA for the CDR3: TGTGCCAGCAAGCAGGCCGGTAAATCACCCCTCCACTTT.

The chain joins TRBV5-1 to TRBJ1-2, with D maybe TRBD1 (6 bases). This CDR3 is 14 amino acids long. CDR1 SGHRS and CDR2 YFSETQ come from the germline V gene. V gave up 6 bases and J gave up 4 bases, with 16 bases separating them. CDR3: CASTAMDSIYGYTF. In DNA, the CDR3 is TGCGCCAGCACGGCAATGGACAGCATCTATGGCTACACCTTC.

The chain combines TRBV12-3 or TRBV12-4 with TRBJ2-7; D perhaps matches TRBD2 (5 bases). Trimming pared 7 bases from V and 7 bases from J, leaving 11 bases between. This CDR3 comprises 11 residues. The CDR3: CASTQRGEQYF. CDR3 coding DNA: TGTGCCAGCACCCAGAGAGGGGAGCAGTACTTC.

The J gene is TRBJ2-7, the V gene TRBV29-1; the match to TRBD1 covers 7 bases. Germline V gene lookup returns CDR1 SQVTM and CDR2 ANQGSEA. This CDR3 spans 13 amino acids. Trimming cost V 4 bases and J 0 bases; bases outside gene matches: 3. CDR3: CSVAGGDSYEQYF. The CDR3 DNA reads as TGCAGCGTTGCAGGGGGAGACTCCTACGAGCAGTACTTC.

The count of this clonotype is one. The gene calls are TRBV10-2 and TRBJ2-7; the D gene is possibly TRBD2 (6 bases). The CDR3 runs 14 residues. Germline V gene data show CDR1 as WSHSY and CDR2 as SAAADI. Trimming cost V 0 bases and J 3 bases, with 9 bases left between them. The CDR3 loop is CASSESGRVYEQYF. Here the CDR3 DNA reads TGCGCCAGCAGTGAGTCCGGGAGAGTCTACGAGCAGTACTTC.

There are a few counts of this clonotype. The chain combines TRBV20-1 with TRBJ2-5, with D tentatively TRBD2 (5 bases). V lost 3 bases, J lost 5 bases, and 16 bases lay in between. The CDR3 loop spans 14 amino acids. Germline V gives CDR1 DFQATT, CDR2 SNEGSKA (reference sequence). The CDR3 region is CSARTVGRGETQYF. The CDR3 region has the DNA TGCAGTGCTAGGACCGTCGGTAGAGGGGAGACCCAGTACTTC.

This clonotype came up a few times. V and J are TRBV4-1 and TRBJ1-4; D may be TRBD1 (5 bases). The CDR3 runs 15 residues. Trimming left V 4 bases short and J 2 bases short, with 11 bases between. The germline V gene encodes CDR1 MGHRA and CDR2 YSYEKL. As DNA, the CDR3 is TGCGCCAGCAGCCCCCGGGGGGGTACTAATGAAAAACTGTTTTTT. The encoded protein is CASSPRGGTNEKLFF.

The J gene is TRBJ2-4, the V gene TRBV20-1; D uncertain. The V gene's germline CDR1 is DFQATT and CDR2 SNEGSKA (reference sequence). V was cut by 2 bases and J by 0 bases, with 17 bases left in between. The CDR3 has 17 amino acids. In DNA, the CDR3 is TGCAGTGCTAGAAGAAAATTGTGGGGATTAGCCAAAAACATTCAGTACTTC. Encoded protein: CSARRKLWGLAKNIQYF.

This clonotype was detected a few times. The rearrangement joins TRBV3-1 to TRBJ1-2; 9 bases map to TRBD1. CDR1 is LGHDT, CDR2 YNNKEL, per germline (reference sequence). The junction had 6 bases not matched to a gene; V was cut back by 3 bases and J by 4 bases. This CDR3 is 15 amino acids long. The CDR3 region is CASSHPGQGVYGYTF. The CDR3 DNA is TGTGCCAGCAGCCATCCGGGACAGGGTGTCTATGGCTACACCTTC.

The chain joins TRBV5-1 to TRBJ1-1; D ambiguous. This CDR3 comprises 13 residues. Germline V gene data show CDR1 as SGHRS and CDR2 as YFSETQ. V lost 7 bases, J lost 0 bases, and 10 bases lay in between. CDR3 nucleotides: TGCGCCAGCGGCGCGACGGTGAACACTGAAGCTTTCTTT. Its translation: CASGATVNTEAFF.

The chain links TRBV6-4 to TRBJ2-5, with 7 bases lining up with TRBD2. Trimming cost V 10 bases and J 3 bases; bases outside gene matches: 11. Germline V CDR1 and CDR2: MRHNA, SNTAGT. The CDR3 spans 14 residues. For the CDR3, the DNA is TGTGCCATGCCCATACTAGCGAGGGAAGAGACCCAGTACTTC. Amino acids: CAMPILAREETQYF.

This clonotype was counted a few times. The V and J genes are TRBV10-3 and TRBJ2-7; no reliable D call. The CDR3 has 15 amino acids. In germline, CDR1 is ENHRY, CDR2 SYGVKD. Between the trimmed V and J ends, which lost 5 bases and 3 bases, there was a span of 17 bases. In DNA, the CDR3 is TGTGCCATCAGTAAAGAAGCTCTGGCGAACTACGAGCAGTACTTC. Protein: CAISKEALANYEQYF.